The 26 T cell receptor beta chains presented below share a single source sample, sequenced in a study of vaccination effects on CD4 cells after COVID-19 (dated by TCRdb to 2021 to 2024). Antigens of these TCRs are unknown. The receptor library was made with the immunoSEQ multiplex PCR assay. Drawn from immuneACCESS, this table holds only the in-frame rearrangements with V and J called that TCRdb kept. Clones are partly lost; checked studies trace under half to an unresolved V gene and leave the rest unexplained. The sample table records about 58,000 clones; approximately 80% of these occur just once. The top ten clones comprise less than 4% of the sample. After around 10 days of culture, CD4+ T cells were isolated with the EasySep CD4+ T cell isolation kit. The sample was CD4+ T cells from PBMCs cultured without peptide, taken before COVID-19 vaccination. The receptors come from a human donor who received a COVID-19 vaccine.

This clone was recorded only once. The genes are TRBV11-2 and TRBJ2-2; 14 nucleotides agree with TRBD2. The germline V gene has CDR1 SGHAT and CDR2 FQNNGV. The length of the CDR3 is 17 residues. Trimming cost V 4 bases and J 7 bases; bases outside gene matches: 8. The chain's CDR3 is CASSSGGLAGGGGELFF. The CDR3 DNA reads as TGTGCCAGCAGCTCTGGAGGACTAGCGGGGGGAGGCGGGGAGCTGTTTTTT. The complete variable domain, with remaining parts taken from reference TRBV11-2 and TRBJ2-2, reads EAGVAQSPRYKIIEKRQSVAFWCNPISGHATLYWYQQILGQGPKLLIQFQNNGVVDDSQLPKDRFSAERLKGVDSTLKIQPAKLEDSAVYLCASSSGGLAGGGGELFFGEGSRLTVL.

The CDR3 sequence: CASRGGGRDYEQYV. In nucleotides, the CDR3 is TGCGCCAGCAGGGGTGGCGGGAGAGACTACGAGCAGTACGTC. This chain connects TRBV10-2 to TRBJ2-7; 7 nucleotides line up with TRBD2. V lost 6 bases, J lost 3 bases, and 8 bases stayed unmatched. This CDR3 has 14 amino acids. CDR1 is WSHSY, CDR2 SAAADI, per germline.

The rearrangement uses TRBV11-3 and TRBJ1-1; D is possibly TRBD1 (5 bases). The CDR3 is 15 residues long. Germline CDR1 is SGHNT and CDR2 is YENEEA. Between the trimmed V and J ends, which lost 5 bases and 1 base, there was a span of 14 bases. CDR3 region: CASSPDINRNTEAFF. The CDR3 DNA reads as TGTGCCAGCAGCCCGGACATCAACAGGAACACTGAAGCTTTCTTT. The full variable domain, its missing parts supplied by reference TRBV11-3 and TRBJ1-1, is EAGVVQSPRYKIIEKKQPVAFWCNPISGHNTLYWYLQNLGQGPELLIRYENEEAVDDSQLPKDRFSAERLKGVDSTLKIQPAELGDSAVYLCASSPDINRNTEAFFGQGTRLTVV.

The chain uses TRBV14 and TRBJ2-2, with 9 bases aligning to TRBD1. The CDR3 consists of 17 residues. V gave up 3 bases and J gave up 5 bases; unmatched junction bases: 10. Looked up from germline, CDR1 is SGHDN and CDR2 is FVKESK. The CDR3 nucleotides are TGTGCCAGCAGCCACGGACTATGGACAGGGGTGACCGGGGAGCTGTTTTTT. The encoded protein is CASSHGLWTGVTGELFF.

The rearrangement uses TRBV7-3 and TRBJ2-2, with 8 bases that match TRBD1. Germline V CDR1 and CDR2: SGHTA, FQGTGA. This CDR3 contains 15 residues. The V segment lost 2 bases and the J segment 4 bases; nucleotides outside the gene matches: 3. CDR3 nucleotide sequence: TGTGCCAGCAGCTTACAGGGGGCGCCCACCGGGGAGCTGTTTTTT. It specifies CASSLQGAPTGELFF.

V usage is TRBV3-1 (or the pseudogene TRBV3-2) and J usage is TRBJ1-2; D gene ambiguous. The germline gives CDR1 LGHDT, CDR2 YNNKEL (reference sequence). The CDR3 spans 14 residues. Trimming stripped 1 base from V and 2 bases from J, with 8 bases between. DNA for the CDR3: TGTGCCAGCAGCCAAGGAAGCGCGAACTATGGCTACACCTTC. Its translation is CASSQGSANYGYTF.

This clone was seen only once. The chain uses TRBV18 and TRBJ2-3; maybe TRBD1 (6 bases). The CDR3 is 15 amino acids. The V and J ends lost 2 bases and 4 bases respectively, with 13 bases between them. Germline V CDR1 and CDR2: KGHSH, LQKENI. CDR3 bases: TGTGCCAGCTCACCAAGGCCAGGGGAAGCAGATACGCAGTATTTT. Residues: CASSPRPGEADTQYF.

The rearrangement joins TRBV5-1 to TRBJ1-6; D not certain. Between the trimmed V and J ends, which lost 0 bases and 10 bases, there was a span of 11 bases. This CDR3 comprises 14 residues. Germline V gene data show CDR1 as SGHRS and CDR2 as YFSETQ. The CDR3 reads CASSLDGEGSPLHF. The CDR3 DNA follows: TGCGCCAGCAGCTTGGACGGGGAAGGGTCACCCCTCCACTTT. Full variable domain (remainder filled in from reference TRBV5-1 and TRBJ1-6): KAGVTQTPRYLIKTRGQQVTLSCSPISGHRSVSWYQQTPGQGLQFLFEYFSETQRNKGNFPGRFSGRQFSNSRSEMNVSTLELGDSALYLCASSLDGEGSPLHFGNGTRLTVT.

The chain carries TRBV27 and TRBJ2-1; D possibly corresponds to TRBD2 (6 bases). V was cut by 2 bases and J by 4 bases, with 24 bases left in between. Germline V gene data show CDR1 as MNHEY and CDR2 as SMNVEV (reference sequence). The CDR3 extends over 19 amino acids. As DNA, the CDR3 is TGTGCCAGCAGTTTAGAGGGACTTTACCCCGTTTACGGATACAATGAGCAGTTCTTC. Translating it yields CASSLEGLYPVYGYNEQFF.

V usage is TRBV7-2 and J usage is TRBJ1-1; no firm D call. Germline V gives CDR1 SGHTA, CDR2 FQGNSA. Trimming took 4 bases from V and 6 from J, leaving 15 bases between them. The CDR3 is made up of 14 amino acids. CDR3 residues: CASSSRGGSAEAFF. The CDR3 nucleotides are TGTGCCAGCAGCTCGAGAGGAGGGAGCGCTGAAGCTTTCTTT.

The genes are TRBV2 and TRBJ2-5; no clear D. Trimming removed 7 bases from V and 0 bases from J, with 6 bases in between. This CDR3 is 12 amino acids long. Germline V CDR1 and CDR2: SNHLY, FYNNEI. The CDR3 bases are TGTGCCAGCAAGGATAACCAAGAGACCCAGTACTTC. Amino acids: CASKDNQETQYF.

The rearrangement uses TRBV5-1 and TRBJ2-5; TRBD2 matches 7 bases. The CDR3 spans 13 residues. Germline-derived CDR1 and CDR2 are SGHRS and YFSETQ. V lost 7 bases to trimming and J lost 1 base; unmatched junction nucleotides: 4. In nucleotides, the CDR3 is TGCGCCAGCCAGGAGCGGGGCCAAGAGACCCAGTACTTC. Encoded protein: CASQERGQETQYF.

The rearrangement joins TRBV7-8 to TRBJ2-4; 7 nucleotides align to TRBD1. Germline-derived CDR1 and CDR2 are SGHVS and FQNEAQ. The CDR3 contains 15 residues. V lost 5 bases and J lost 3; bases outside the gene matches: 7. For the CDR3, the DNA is TGTGCCAGCAGCCCCCGCCGGGACAGCAAAAACATTCAGTACTTC. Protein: CASSPRRDSKNIQYF.

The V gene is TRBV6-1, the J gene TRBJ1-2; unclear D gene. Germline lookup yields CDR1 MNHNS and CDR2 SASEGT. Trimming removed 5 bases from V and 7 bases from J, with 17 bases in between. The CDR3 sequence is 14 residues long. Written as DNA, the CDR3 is TGTGCCAGCAGTTATAATGCCAGGCTGGGTGGCTACACCTTC. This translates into CASSYNARLGGYTF.

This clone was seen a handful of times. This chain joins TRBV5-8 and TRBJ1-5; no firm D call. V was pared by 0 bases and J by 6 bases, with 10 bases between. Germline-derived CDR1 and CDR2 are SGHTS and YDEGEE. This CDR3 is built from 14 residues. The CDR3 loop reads CASSLGPPGQPQHF. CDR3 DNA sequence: TGTGCCAGCAGCTTGGGGCCACCGGGTCAGCCCCAGCATTTT.

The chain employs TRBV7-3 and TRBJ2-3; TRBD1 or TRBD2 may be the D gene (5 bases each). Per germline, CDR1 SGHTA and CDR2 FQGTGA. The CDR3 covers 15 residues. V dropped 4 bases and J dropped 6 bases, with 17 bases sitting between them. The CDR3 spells CASSSGLHRTDTQYF. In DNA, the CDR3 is TGTGCCAGCAGCTCCGGACTCCACAGGACGGATACGCAGTATTTT.

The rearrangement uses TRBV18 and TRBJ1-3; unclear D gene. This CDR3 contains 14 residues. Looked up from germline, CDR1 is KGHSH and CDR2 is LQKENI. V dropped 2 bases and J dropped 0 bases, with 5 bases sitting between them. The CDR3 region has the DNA TGTGCCAGCTCACCAGCGATCTCTGGAAACACCATATATTTT. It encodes CASSPAISGNTIYF.

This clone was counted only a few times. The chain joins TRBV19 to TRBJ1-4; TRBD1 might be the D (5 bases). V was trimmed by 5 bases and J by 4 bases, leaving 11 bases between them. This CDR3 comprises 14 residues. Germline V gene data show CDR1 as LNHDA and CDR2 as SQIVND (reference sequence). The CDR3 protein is CASSPGRFNEKLFF. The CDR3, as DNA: TGTGCCAGTAGTCCGGGACGGTTTAATGAAAAACTGTTTTTT.

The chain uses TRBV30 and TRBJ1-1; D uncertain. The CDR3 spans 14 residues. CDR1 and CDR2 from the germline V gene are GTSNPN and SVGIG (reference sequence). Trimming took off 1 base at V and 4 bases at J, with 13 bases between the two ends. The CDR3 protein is CAWSGGQTITEAFF. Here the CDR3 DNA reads TGTGCCTGGAGTGGAGGCCAGACGATCACTGAAGCTTTCTTT.

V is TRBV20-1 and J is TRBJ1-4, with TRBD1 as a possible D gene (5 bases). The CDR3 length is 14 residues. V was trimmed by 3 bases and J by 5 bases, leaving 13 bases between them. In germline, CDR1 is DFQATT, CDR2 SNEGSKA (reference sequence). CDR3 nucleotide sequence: TGCAGTGCTAGTTTGACAGCCTTAAATGAAAAACTGTTTTTT. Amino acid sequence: CSASLTALNEKLFF.

The CDR3 DNA sequence: TGTGCCAGCTCACCACAGAGTTCTGGAAACACCATATATTTT. It specifies CASSPQSSGNTIYF. This rearrangement joins TRBV18 to TRBJ1-3; the D is unclear. This CDR3 is built from 14 residues. Trimming took off 1 base at V and 1 base at J, with 5 bases between the two ends. Germline lookup yields CDR1 KGHSH and CDR2 LQKENI.

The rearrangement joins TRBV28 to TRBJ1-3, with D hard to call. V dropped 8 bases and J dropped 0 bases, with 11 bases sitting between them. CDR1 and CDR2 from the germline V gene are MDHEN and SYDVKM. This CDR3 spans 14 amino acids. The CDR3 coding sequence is TGTGCCAGCGGGAGGGCGAGCTCTGGAAACACCATATATTTT. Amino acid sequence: CASGRASSGNTIYF.

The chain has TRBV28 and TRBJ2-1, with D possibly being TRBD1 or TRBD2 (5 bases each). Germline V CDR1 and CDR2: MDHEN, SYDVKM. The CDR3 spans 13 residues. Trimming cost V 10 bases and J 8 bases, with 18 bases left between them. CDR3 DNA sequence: TGTGCCACACGGGACCCAGGCTCCCATGAGCAGTTCTTC. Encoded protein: CATRDPGSHEQFF.

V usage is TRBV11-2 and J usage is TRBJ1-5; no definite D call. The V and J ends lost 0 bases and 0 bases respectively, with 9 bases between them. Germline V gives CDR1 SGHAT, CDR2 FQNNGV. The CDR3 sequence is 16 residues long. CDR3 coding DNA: TGTGCCAGCAGCTTAGAAAGGAAATATAGCAATCAGCCCCAGCATTTT. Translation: CASSLERKYSNQPQHF.

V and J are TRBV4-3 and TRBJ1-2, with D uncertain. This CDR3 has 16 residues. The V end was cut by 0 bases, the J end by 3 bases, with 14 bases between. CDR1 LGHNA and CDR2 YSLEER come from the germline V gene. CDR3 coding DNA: TGCGCCAGCAGCCAAGATTTGTGGGCTACGGACTATGGCTACACCTTC. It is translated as CASSQDLWATDYGYTF.

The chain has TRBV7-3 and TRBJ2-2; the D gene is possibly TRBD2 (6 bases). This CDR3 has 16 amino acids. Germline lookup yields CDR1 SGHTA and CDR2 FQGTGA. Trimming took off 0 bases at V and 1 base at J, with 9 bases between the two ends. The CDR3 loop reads CASSLTGGVNTGELFF. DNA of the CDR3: TGTGCCAGCAGCTTAACTGGAGGGGTGAACACCGGGGAGCTGTTTTTT.